Presented here are 31 T cell receptor beta chains from one specimen sequenced in a study of blood T cell repertoires in COVID-19. TCRdb keeps only in-frame clones here, not all; method: immunoSEQ multiplex PCR. The sample shows roughly 500,000 clones, around nine tenths of them seen only once. The sample consisted of PBMCs or T cells enriched from blood (not recorded which). The receptors derive from a woman aged 55-69 years who had recovered from COVID-19.

The V and J genes are TRBV11-2 and TRBJ1-3; 9 bases align to TRBD1. There are 18 residues in the CDR3. With V trimmed by 0 bases and J by 2 bases, 8 bases remained unmatched. Germline lookup yields CDR1 SGHAT and CDR2 FQNNGV. CDR3 protein: CASSLDSPGQGTGNTIYF. The CDR3 DNA follows: TGTGCCAGCAGCTTAGATAGCCCGGGACAGGGAACTGGAAACACCATATATTTT.

V is TRBV12-3 or TRBV12-4 and J is TRBJ1-2, with TRBD1 identical over 8 bases. Trimming at V came to 4 bases and at J to 7 bases, leaving 5 bases not matched to a gene. CDR3 length: 13 residues. CDR3 sequence (DNA): TGTGCCAGCAGTTGGCAGGGGGCGGGTGGCTACACCTTC. This encodes CASSWQGAGGYTF.

This clone appeared a single time. Additional DNA sequences in this sample encode the identical CDR3. The chain has TRBV18 and TRBJ1-2; no clear D. V lost 2 bases and J 7 bases, leaving 5 bases between the germline ends. Germline V gene sequence: CDR1 KGHSH, CDR2 LQKENI. CDR3 length: 11 amino acids. CDR3 nucleotide sequence: TGTGCCAGCTCACCAGGGCCTGGCTACACCTTC. As protein: CASSPGPGYTF.

The rearrangement links TRBV7-9 to TRBJ2-1; a possible D gene is TRBD2 (5 bases). Trimming pared 5 bases from V and 9 bases from J, leaving 17 bases between. Germline V gene lookup returns CDR1 SEHNR and CDR2 FQNEAQ (reference sequence). CDR3 length: 14 residues. CDR3 sequence: CASSHRGFRPEQFF. The CDR3 bases are TGTGCCAGCAGCCATCGGGGTTTTCGTCCTGAGCAGTTCTTC.

CDR3 protein: CASSREGGSNQPQHF. The CDR3 region has the DNA TGTGCCAGCAGTCGTGAGGGCGGTAGCAATCAGCCCCAGCATTTT. The rearrangement uses TRBV27 and TRBJ1-5; no clear D. The CDR3 loop spans 15 amino acids. The germline V gene encodes CDR1 MNHEY and CDR2 SMNVEV (reference sequence). Deletions cut 5 bases from V and 0 bases from J, with 11 bases between.

The chain is built from TRBV6-5 and TRBJ1-3; no firm D call. This CDR3 has 15 residues. Germline V gene data show CDR1 as MNHEY and CDR2 as SVGAGI. With 6 bases removed from V and 4 bases from J, the gap between germline ends came to 16 bases. CDR3 amino acids: CASRAQAFGGNTIYF. CDR3 nucleotides: TGTGCCAGCAGAGCTCAGGCTTTTGGGGGAAACACCATATATTTT.

This clone was found once. V is TRBV7-2 and J is TRBJ1-5, with a weak D call TRBD1 (5 bases). Germline CDR1 is SGHTA and CDR2 is FQGNSA. Trimming pared 0 bases from V and 0 bases from J, leaving 9 bases between. CDR3 length equals 16 residues. As DNA, the CDR3 is TGTGCCAGCAGCTTAGCGGGGCGGTATAGCAATCAGCCCCAGCATTTT. Translated: CASSLAGRYSNQPQHF.

The V call is TRBV3-1 (or the pseudogene TRBV3-2), the J call TRBJ1-4; possible D gene TRBD1, 5 bases. The V end was cut by 1 base, the J end by 1 base, with 13 bases between. This CDR3 is 17 amino acids long. The germline gives CDR1 LGHDT, CDR2 YNNKEL (reference sequence). The CDR3 loop reads CASSQGRGLKTNEKLFF. In nucleotides, the CDR3 is TGTGCCAGCAGCCAAGGAAGGGGATTGAAAACTAATGAAAAACTGTTTTTT.

The chain combines TRBV6-5 with TRBJ1-1; a possible D gene is TRBD1 (5 bases). This CDR3 comprises 13 residues. Germline CDR1 reads MNHEY; CDR2 reads SVGAGI. The ends were cut back, 2 bases at V and 4 bases at J, with 8 bases in the middle. The CDR3 spells CASSYGGATEAFF. The CDR3 DNA is TGTGCCAGCAGTTACGGAGGGGCCACTGAAGCTTTCTTT.

Details on this clone: At the DNA level, this CDR3 is encoded by other sequences in the same sample as well. V usage is TRBV5-1 and J usage is TRBJ2-2; 7 nucleotides match TRBD1. The CDR3 has 16 residues. CDR1 SGHRS and CDR2 YFSETQ come from the germline V gene. The V segment lost 4 bases and the J segment 0 bases; nucleotides outside the gene matches: 6. For the CDR3, the DNA is TGCGCCAGCAGCGTGCCCGGGACAGCGAACACCGGGGAGCTGTTTTTT. It translates to CASSVPGTANTGELFF.

The chain combines TRBV2 with TRBJ1-1, with D maybe TRBD1 (6 bases). Germline CDR1 is SNHLY and CDR2 is FYNNEI. The CDR3 totals 12 residues. V lost 4 bases to trimming and J lost 11 bases, with 14 bases between them. In DNA, the CDR3 is TGTGCCAGCAGTGTTGGGGGGGGGCTTGCTTTCTTT. Residues: CASSVGGGLAFF.

V is TRBV27 and J is TRBJ1-2; 8 positions agree with TRBD1. With V trimmed by 6 bases and J by 7 bases, 10 bases remained unmatched. This CDR3 is built from 14 residues. Germline CDR1 MNHEY, CDR2 SMNVEV (reference sequence). CDR3 sequence reads: CASSPIGQGRGYTF. CDR3 nucleotide sequence: TGTGCCAGCAGCCCTATCGGACAGGGCCGTGGCTACACCTTC.

This clone has only one observation. The chain uses TRBV11-2 and TRBJ2-4; tentative D call: TRBD2 (5 bases). V gave up 0 bases and J gave up 15 bases, with 15 bases separating them. The CDR3 sequence is 13 residues long. The V gene's germline CDR1 is SGHAT and CDR2 FQNNGV. CDR3 sequence (DNA): TGTGCCAGCAGCTTAGAAGATCGGGGTCTCCGGTACTTC. It is translated as CASSLEDRGLRYF.

V usage is TRBV4-2 and J usage is TRBJ1-1; 8 bases map to TRBD1. Germline CDR1 and CDR2: LGHNA and YNFKEQ. The CDR3 is 15 amino acids. The trim removed 4 bases at V and 4 bases at J, leaving 8 bases unmatched. The CDR3 DNA sequence: TGTGCCAGCAGCCCCCCGGACAGGGCAGGCACTGAAGCTTTCTTT. It is translated as CASSPPDRAGTEAFF.

The V call is TRBV24-1, the J call TRBJ2-7; TRBD1 is a possible D gene (5 bases). CDR3 length equals 11 residues. Germline CDR1 reads KGHDR; CDR2 reads SFDVKD. V was cut by 4 bases and J by 7 bases, with 7 bases left in between. The CDR3 spells CATSEGREQYF. The CDR3 bases are TGTGCCACCAGTGAGGGGCGAGAGCAGTACTTC.

The chain employs TRBV7-9 and TRBJ1-2; TRBD1 aligns across 8 bases. CDR3 size: 15 residues. The V segment lost 3 bases and the J segment 8 bases; nucleotides outside the gene matches: 11. Germline CDR1 reads SEHNR; CDR2 reads FQNEAQ (reference sequence). The CDR3 reads CASSFLRTGLEGYTF. The CDR3 DNA follows: TGTGCCAGCAGCTTCCTTCGGACAGGGTTGGAAGGCTACACCTTC.

The V call is TRBV18, the J call TRBJ2-5; D gene unclear. This CDR3 is built from 15 residues. Germline V gene lookup returns CDR1 KGHSH and CDR2 LQKENI. V dropped 3 bases and J dropped 2 bases, with 13 bases sitting between them. For the CDR3, the DNA is TGTGCCAGCTCACCTTTCCCGACTGTACAAGAGACCCAGTACTTC. Protein: CASSPFPTVQETQYF. The full variable domain, rest sourced from reference TRBV18 and TRBJ2-5, is NAGVMQNPRHLVRRRGQEARLRCSPMKGHSHVYWYRQLPEEGLKFMVYLQKENIIDESGMPKERFSAEFPKEGPSILRIQQVVRGDSAAYFCASSPFPTVQETQYFGPGTRLLVL.

This chain links TRBV4-1 with TRBJ2-2, with 10 bases lining up with TRBD2. V was pared by 1 base and J by 0 bases, with 8 bases of the junction left unmatched. In germline, CDR1 is MGHRA, CDR2 YSYEKL. This CDR3 has 19 amino acids. CDR3 coding DNA: TGCGCCAGCAGCCAAGTAATCTCGACTAGCGGGCCGAACACCGGGGAGCTGTTTTTT. Translating gives CASSQVISTSGPNTGELFF.

J is TRBJ1-6 and V is TRBV4-2; D uncertain. CDR1 is LGHNA and CDR2 is YNFKEQ in the germline V gene. CDR3 length: 14 amino acids. Trimming cost V 1 base and J 9 bases, with 10 bases left between them. CDR3 protein: CASSQARVISPLHF. The DNA for the CDR3 is TGTGCCAGCAGCCAAGCCCGAGTAATTTCACCCCTCCACTTT.

This clone was seen just once. The V gene is TRBV12-5, the J gene TRBJ2-7, with 7 bases lining up with TRBD1. From germline, CDR1 is LGHNT and CDR2 FRNRAP. J lost 5 bases, V lost 6 bases, and 4 bases had no gene match. The CDR3 is 12 amino acids. CDR3 amino acids: CASGQGVHEQYF. The CDR3 DNA sequence: TGTGCTAGTGGCCAGGGGGTCCACGAGCAGTACTTC.

The rearrangement uses TRBV19 and TRBJ2-1, with 12 bases aligning to TRBD2. Looked up from germline, CDR1 is LNHDA and CDR2 is SQIVND (reference sequence). With V trimmed by 3 bases and J by 7 bases, 7 bases remained unmatched. The CDR3 runs 16 residues. The CDR3 spells CASSILTSGGWNEQFF. In DNA form, the CDR3 reads TGTGCCAGTAGTATTTTGACTAGCGGGGGCTGGAATGAGCAGTTCTTC.

The chain couples TRBV5-6 to TRBJ2-7, with TRBD2 identical over 12 bases. J lost 2 bases, V lost 5 bases, and 5 bases had no gene match. CDR1 is SGHDT and CDR2 is YYEEEE in the germline V gene. The CDR3 runs 15 residues. This CDR3 reads CASSPLAGGTYEQYF. The CDR3 DNA sequence: TGTGCCAGCAGTCCCCTAGCGGGGGGGACCTACGAGCAGTACTTC.

This clone was seen once. This chain links TRBV5-8 with TRBJ2-1; TRBD2 agrees at 15 bases. The CDR3 extends over 18 amino acids. Per germline, CDR1 SGHTS and CDR2 YDEGEE. V dropped 4 bases and J dropped 8; count of bases not matched to a gene: 13. In DNA form, the CDR3 reads TGTGCCAGCAGCCGGGGGCGGACTAGCGGGGGGGCGGCTGATGAGCAGTTCTTC. As protein: CASSRGRTSGGAADEQFF. Based on the CDR3 plus reference TRBV5-8 and TRBJ2-1, the full variable domain is EAGVTQSPTHLIKTRGQQATLRCSPISGHTSVYWYQQALGLGLQFLLWYDEGEERNRGNFPPRFSGRQFPNYSSELNVNALELEDSALYLCASSRGRTSGGAADEQFFGPGTRLTVL.

DNA of the CDR3: TGTGCCAGTAATCTCGGGACATTTAACGAGCAGTACGTC. Its translation: CASNLGTFNEQYV. The chain carries TRBV19 and TRBJ2-7, with D perhaps matching TRBD1 (6 bases). Germline-derived CDR1 and CDR2 are LNHDA and SQIVND (reference sequence). The CDR3 runs 13 residues. The ends were cut back, 7 bases at V and 5 bases at J, with 15 bases in the middle.

V usage is TRBV2 and J usage is TRBJ2-7; D is ambiguous. V lost 3 bases to trimming and J lost 12 bases, with 3 bases between them. Germline V gene lookup returns CDR1 SNHLY and CDR2 FYNNEI. CDR3 length: 8 residues. CDR3 nucleotides: TGTGCCAGCAGTGACATGTACGTC. Its protein product is CASSDMYV.

This sequence joins TRBV5-1 and TRBJ2-3, with TRBD2 identical over 8 bases. V gave up 5 bases and J gave up 5 bases; unmatched junction bases: 13. The CDR3 is 16 amino acids. The germline gives CDR1 SGHRS, CDR2 YFSETQ. CDR3 sequence reads: CASRDQRGGQVDTQYF. CDR3 DNA sequence: TGCGCCAGCAGGGACCAACGGGGGGGCCAAGTAGATACGCAGTATTTT.

The J gene is TRBJ1-3, the V gene TRBV5-5; D might be TRBD1 (5 bases). In germline, CDR1 is SGHKS, CDR2 YYEKEE (reference sequence). The ends were cut back, 1 base at V and 4 bases at J, with 21 bases in the middle. The CDR3 covers 18 residues. The chain's CDR3 is CASSLWYGVATGGNTIYF. For the CDR3, the DNA is TGTGCCAGCAGCTTGTGGTATGGCGTAGCTACAGGCGGAAACACCATATATTTT.

The rearrangement uses TRBV7-9 and TRBJ1-1; tentative D call: TRBD1 (5 bases). CDR3 length: 14 amino acids. The germline V gene encodes CDR1 SEHNR and CDR2 FQNEAQ (reference sequence). V was pared by 4 bases and J by 0 bases, with 9 bases between. DNA of the CDR3: TGTGCCAGCAGCTCCGACAGATTGAACACTGAAGCTTTCTTT. Translation: CASSSDRLNTEAFF.

This sequence joins TRBV27 and TRBJ2-6; D perhaps matches TRBD2 (6 bases). The germline V gene has CDR1 MNHEY and CDR2 SMNVEV (reference sequence). This CDR3 contains 15 residues. Trimming took 7 bases from V and 2 from J, leaving 12 bases between them. The CDR3 DNA follows: TGTGCCAGCACGTCCTGGGGGGCTGGGGCCAACGTCCTGACTTTC. Translated, it gives CASTSWGAGANVLTF.

The rearrangement links TRBV6-1 to TRBJ2-2; 9 bases are a match to TRBD2. The CDR3 covers 20 residues. With 0 bases clipped from V and 1 base from J, the junction kept 12 bases outside the gene matches. Germline V CDR1 and CDR2: MNHNS, SASEGT. The CDR3 DNA reads as TGTGCCAGCAGTGAAGCCGGGGCTAGCGGGGTTTGGGTGAACACCGGGGAGCTGTTTTTT. It yields the protein CASSEAGASGVWVNTGELFF.

This chain joins TRBV28 and TRBJ2-1; D may be TRBD1 (6 bases). The CDR3 spans 13 residues. Germline CDR1 and CDR2: MDHEN and SYDVKM. V lost 5 bases, J lost 9 bases, and 14 bases lay in between. The CDR3 nucleotides are TGTGCCAGCAGTATCCCAGCAGGGGTTGAGCAGTTCTTC. Protein product: CASSIPAGVEQFF.